This T cell receptor (beta chain) emerged from a study of Graves' ophthalmopathy and Graves' hyperthyroidism. Scientists amplified the TCR beta CDR3 regions from RNA transcripts. First-round RT-PCR relied on HTBI primers, and a second-round multiplex PCR came next. Using its own MiXCR run on the multiplex PCR reads, TCRdb lists one record per CDR3 protein. The sample includes 200,000 to 300,000 distinct CDR3 sequences, less than 55% of them seen just once. Isolation of PBMCs was performed using roughly 10 ml of fresh peripheral blood. Study-wide results and caveats: Blood samples also showed most expanded thyroid clonotypes exceeding 0.001 frequency.

As regards this clonotype: As yet, its antigen is unknown.

Germline V lookup: CDR1 DFQATT, CDR2 SNEGSKA (reference sequence). Trimming stripped 0 bases from V and 4 bases from J, with 15 bases between. This CDR3 spans 15 amino acids. Source material: peripheral blood. This sequence joins TRBV20-1 and TRBJ1-2; tentative D call: TRBD1 (5 bases). This receptor was taken from an adult man with Graves' ophthalmopathy. CDR3 sequence: CSARDLEQVSYGYTF. The CDR3 region has the DNA TGCAGTGCTAGAGATCTAGAACAGGTGTCCTATGGCTACACCTTC.